A single sample gave rise to the 31 T cell receptor beta chains below, sequenced in a study of T cells in Graves' hyperthyroidism and ophthalmopathy (dated by TCRdb to between 2019 and 2020). Library preparation used multiplex PCR. Sequencing took place on an Illumina HiSeq 2000. TCR beta CDR3 regions were amplified from RNA transcripts. A first-round RT-PCR of the TCR CDR3 used the HTBI primer set with the Qiagen OneStep RT-PCR kit. Through fastp at Q25 and MiXCR, TCRdb rebuilt clones from the public reads, retaining in-frame beta chains. Each record represents a unique CDR3 protein, reported with the most common genes and DNA among its rows. The sample records more than 350,000 distinct CDR3 sequences, about a sixth of which are singletons. Around a third of the sample comes from the top ten. Sequencing was carried out using blood. The receptors shown here come from a young woman with Graves' hyperthyroidism that later progressed to Graves' ophthalmopathy.

This clonotype was counted at least ten times. V gene TRBV28 combines with J gene TRBJ2-7; D is unresolved. The V end lost 5 bases, the J end lost 7 bases, and 15 bases lay between the germline ends. Germline V gene lookup returns CDR1 MDHEN and CDR2 SYDVKM. There are 13 residues in the CDR3. Here the CDR3 DNA reads TGTGCCAGCAGTCCCCCCCGCACTGGGGAGCAGTACTTC. Encoded protein: CASSPPRTGEQYF. The full variable domain, its missing parts supplied by reference TRBV28 and TRBJ2-7, is DVKVTQSSRYLVKRTGEKVFLECVQDMDHENMFWYRQDPGLGLRLIYFSYDVKMKEKGDIPEGYSVSREKKERFSLILESASTNQTSMYLCASSPPRTGEQYFGPGTRLTVT.

This clonotype showed up many times. The V call is TRBV18, the J call TRBJ2-7; 12 nucleotides line up with TRBD1. V was clipped by 6 bases and J by 6 bases; unmatched bases: 6. The CDR3 totals 14 residues. CDR1 KGHSH and CDR2 LQKENI come from the germline V gene. The CDR3 loop is CASSRRDRGLEQYF. In DNA form, the CDR3 reads TGTGCCAGCTCCCGAAGGGACAGGGGGCTCGAGCAGTACTTC.

The sample holds a few counts of this clonotype. The J gene is TRBJ2-7, the V gene TRBV5-1, with D possibly TRBD1 on 6 matching bases. The CDR3 consists of 14 residues. Germline assignment: CDR1 SGHRS and CDR2 YFSETQ. V lost 4 bases to trimming and J lost 5 bases, with 16 bases between them. CDR3 protein: CASSNGWQGNEQYF. DNA of the CDR3: TGCGCCAGCAGCAATGGGTGGCAGGGGAACGAGCAGTACTTC.

This clonotype was observed at least ten times. The gene calls are TRBV7-8 and TRBJ1-5; D ambiguous. Looked up from germline, CDR1 is SGHVS and CDR2 is FQNEAQ. This CDR3 region has 14 residues. Deletions cut 4 bases from V and 1 base from J, with 8 bases between. CDR3 residues: CASSSGVSNQPQHF. The CDR3 nucleotides are TGTGCCAGCAGCTCCGGTGTCAGCAATCAGCCCCAGCATTTT.

This clonotype occurred many times. The V call is TRBV27, the J call TRBJ1-1; unclear D gene. In germline, CDR1 is MNHEY, CDR2 SMNVEV (reference sequence). The length of the CDR3 is 14 residues. Deletions cut 5 bases from V and 1 base from J, with 11 bases between. The CDR3 nucleotides read TGTGCCAGCAGTGTAGGGCCGGCGAACACTGAAGCTTTCTTT. This translates into CASSVGPANTEAFF.

The chain employs TRBV9 and TRBJ1-3, with D tentatively TRBD1 (6 bases). V was shortened by 0 bases and J by 0 bases, with 7 bases between the two germline ends. The CDR3 length is 15 residues. Germline-derived CDR1 and CDR2 are SGDLS and YYNGEE. DNA of the CDR3: TGTGCCAGCAGCGTAGAGGGGGGCTCTGGAAACACCATATATTTT. Encoded protein: CASSVEGGSGNTIYF.

This clonotype was seen repeatedly, ten times or more. The CDR3 bases are TGTGCCAGCAGCTTGCCAGGGATTAGGGAGACCCAGTACTTC. It yields the protein CASSLPGIRETQYF. This chain joins TRBV5-8 and TRBJ2-5; tentatively, D is TRBD1 (5 bases). The CDR3 length is 14 residues. Trimming took off 1 base at V and 5 bases at J, with 12 bases between the two ends. CDR1 is SGHTS and CDR2 is YDEGEE in the germline V gene. Full variable domain (outside the CDR3, taken from reference TRBV5-8 and TRBJ2-5): EAGVTQSPTHLIKTRGQQATLRCSPISGHTSVYWYQQALGLGLQFLLWYDEGEERNRGNFPPRFSGRQFPNYSSELNVNALELEDSALYLCASSLPGIRETQYFGPGTRLLVL.

This clonotype came up once. The V and J genes are TRBV29-1 and TRBJ2-5; 10 nucleotides align to TRBD1. Germline V CDR1 and CDR2: SQVTM, ANQGSEA. V shed 7 bases, J shed 5 bases, and the junction held 13 bases outside the gene matches. The CDR3 loop spans 15 amino acids. The CDR3 bases are TGCAGCGCCATGGGTAGGGGGACAGGGGATGAGACCCAGTACTTC. It yields the protein CSAMGRGTGDETQYF.

At least ten counts were recorded for this clonotype. V is TRBV5-1 and J is TRBJ2-1; the match to TRBD2 covers 9 bases. The germline gives CDR1 SGHRS, CDR2 YFSETQ. This CDR3 region has 16 residues. After removal of 0 bases from V and 7 bases from J, the junction contained 8 bases not matched to a gene. The CDR3 protein is CASSLAPLAGRNEQFF. The DNA for the CDR3 is TGCGCCAGCAGCTTGGCCCCCCTAGCGGGAAGAAATGAGCAGTTCTTC.

This clonotype was detected many times. This chain links TRBV27 with TRBJ2-7; 7 bases match TRBD1. This CDR3 contains 15 residues. V shed 5 bases, J shed 1 base, and the junction held 8 bases outside the gene matches. In germline, CDR1 is MNHEY, CDR2 SMNVEV (reference sequence). The CDR3 protein is CASSPRDRGSYEQYF. As DNA, the CDR3 is TGTGCCAGCAGTCCGAGGGACAGAGGGTCCTACGAGCAGTACTTC.

In this sample, this clonotype turned up a few times. The chain has TRBV7-9 and TRBJ1-4, with D possibly matching TRBD1 (6 bases). Germline CDR1 is SEHNR and CDR2 is FQNEAQ (reference sequence). This CDR3 has 17 amino acids. With 5 bases removed from V and 3 bases from J, the gap between germline ends came to 19 bases. The CDR3 DNA reads TGTGCCAGCAGCACTAGTATCCGGACAGAGGCTAATGAAAAACTGTTTTTT. This sequence encodes CASSTSIRTEANEKLFF. Full variable domain (rest looked up from reference TRBV7-9 and TRBJ1-4): DTGVSQNPRHKITKRGQNVTFRCDPISEHNRLYWYRQTLGQGPEFLTYFQNEAQLEKSRLLSDRFSAERPKGSFSTLEIQRTEQGDSAMYLCASSTSIRTEANEKLFFGSGTQLSVL.

V usage is TRBV5-4 and J usage is TRBJ1-2, with D hard to call. CDR1 SGHNT and CDR2 YYREEE come from the germline V gene (reference sequence). V shed 0 bases and J shed 7 bases, with 19 bases lying between them. The CDR3 length is 16 residues. The CDR3 spells CASSLDRELREFGYTF. The CDR3 DNA is TGTGCCAGCAGCTTGGACCGGGAACTAAGGGAGTTTGGCTACACCTTC.

This clonotype was seen repeatedly, ten times or more. V gene TRBV6-6 combines with J gene TRBJ2-7, with D unclear. V lost 0 bases, J lost 0 bases, and 9 bases lay in between. CDR1 and CDR2 from the germline V gene are MNHNY and SVGAGI (reference sequence). The CDR3 totals 15 residues. CDR3 sequence: CASSYSPLGSYEQYF. CDR3 coding DNA: TGTGCCAGCAGTTACTCCCCCCTAGGCTCCTACGAGCAGTACTTC.

This clonotype has ten or more counts. The gene calls are TRBV29-1 and TRBJ2-3; TRBD2 agrees at 9 bases. The CDR3 consists of 16 residues. CDR1 is SQVTM and CDR2 is ANQGSEA in the germline V gene. V lost 4 bases, J lost 2 bases, and 10 bases stayed unmatched. In DNA form, the CDR3 reads TGCAGCGTTGTAGGGACGGCGGGAGGGAACACAGATACGCAGTATTTT. It is translated as CSVVGTAGGNTDTQYF.

In the case of this clonotype: One junction end does not reproduce the germline sequence, and a read error may be involved. The V and J genes are TRBV3-1 and TRBJ2-1; D is uncertain. This CDR3 region has 13 residues. CDR1 is LGHDT, CDR2 YNNKEL, per germline (reference sequence). The CDR3 loop is CASTQTRPYEQFF. CDR3 DNA sequence: TGTGCCAGCACCCAAACCAGGCCCTATGAGCAGTTCTTC.

CDR3 in DNA: TGCGCCAGCAGCCAAATGGGGACAGGGGGTCCCCCGTCTGGGGCCAACGTCCTGACTTTC. Protein product: CASSQMGTGGPPSGANVLTF. The chain combines TRBV4-1 with TRBJ2-6, with 11 bases lining up with TRBD1. Germline values: CDR1 MGHRA, CDR2 YSYEKL. Losses at the gene ends were 2 bases for V and 1 base for J; bases not matched to a gene: 10. CDR3 length: 20 amino acids.

This clonotype has a count of ten or more. The V call is TRBV7-8, the J call TRBJ2-7, with D perhaps matching TRBD1 (6 bases). V lost 1 base to trimming and J lost 12 bases, with 19 bases between them. The CDR3 sequence is 14 residues long. From germline, CDR1 is SGHVS and CDR2 FQNEAQ. The CDR3 protein is CASSLGQVPSSWYF. The CDR3 coding sequence is TGTGCCAGCAGCTTAGGACAGGTGCCCTCGTCTTGGTACTTC.

The chain combines TRBV5-4 with TRBJ2-2, with 8 bases lining up with TRBD2. The CDR3 has 15 amino acids. Germline assignment: CDR1 SGHNT and CDR2 YYREEE (reference sequence). The trim removed 3 bases at V and 3 bases at J, leaving 4 bases unmatched. In nucleotides, the CDR3 is TGTGCCAGCAGCTCAACTAGCGGATACACCGGGGAGCTGTTTTTT. This sequence encodes CASSSTSGYTGELFF.

This clonotype showed up many times. The CDR3 is CASSLALGSASYEQYF. The CDR3 DNA reads TGTGCCAGCAGCTTAGCCCTGGGGTCTGCCTCCTACGAGCAGTACTTC. The chain has TRBV7-8 and TRBJ2-7; D call uncertain. The germline V gene encodes CDR1 SGHVS and CDR2 FQNEAQ. This CDR3 comprises 16 residues. V was clipped by 0 bases and J by 0 bases, with 12 bases between them. Full variable domain (missing parts from reference TRBV7-8 and TRBJ2-7): GAGVSQSPRYKVAKRGQDVALRCDPISGHVSLFWYQQALGQGPEFLTYFQNEAQLDKSGLPSDRFFAERPEGSVSTLKIQRTQQEDSAVYLCASSLALGSASYEQYFGPGTRLTVT.

This clonotype was counted a few times. The rearrangement links TRBV3-1 to TRBJ2-1; D may match TRBD1 or TRBD2 (5 bases each). The length of the CDR3 is 15 residues. Germline CDR1 LGHDT, CDR2 YNNKEL (reference sequence). The V end was cut by 0 bases, the J end by 7 bases, with 13 bases between. Written as DNA, the CDR3 is TGTGCCAGCAGCCAAGACCGGACTCCAGGGAATGAGCAGTTCTTC. Translation: CASSQDRTPGNEQFF.

V and J are TRBV2 and TRBJ2-3; 9 bases line up with TRBD2. The V segment lost 9 bases and the J segment 9 bases; nucleotides outside the gene matches: 19. CDR1 and CDR2 from the germline V gene are SNHLY and FYNNEI. This CDR3 comprises 16 residues. CDR3 sequence (DNA): TGTGCCAGAAACTACATAGGGCTAGCGGGACGTGGAACGCAGTATTTT. Protein sequence: CARNYIGLAGRGTQYF.

This clonotype came up a few times. Since a much larger clone is just one base distant, this may be a read error. The V call is TRBV12-5, the J call TRBJ2-5; 8 bases agree with TRBD2. Germline CDR1 LGHNT, CDR2 FRNRAP. This CDR3 has 16 residues. CDR3 DNA sequence: TGTGCTAGTGCCTTAGCGGGGTCCCCCCCACAAGAGGCCCAGTACTTC. Translation: CASALAGSPPQEAQYF.

This clonotype was seen only once. The rearrangement joins TRBV10-3 to TRBJ2-7; 7 bases agree with TRBD2. Germline CDR1 ENHRY, CDR2 SYGVKD. The CDR3 spans 17 residues. V trimming: 2 bases; J trimming: 2 bases; junction bases outside the gene matches: 12. CDR3 sequence (DNA): TGTGCCATCAGTGAGCGGGCAACGGGAGGCGGGGCCTACGAGCAGTACTTC. Protein: CAISERATGGGAYEQYF.

This clonotype was picked up many times. The rearrangement joins TRBV10-2 to TRBJ1-1; 9 nucleotides align to TRBD1. The V segment lost 6 bases and the J segment 4 bases; nucleotides outside the gene matches: 6. The CDR3 has 14 amino acids. Germline CDR1 reads WSHSY; CDR2 reads SAAADI. Here the CDR3 DNA reads TGCGCCAGCAGCGTACAGGGGGCAGGCACTGAAGCTTTCTTT. It is translated as CASSVQGAGTEAFF.

The chain has TRBV6-1 and TRBJ2-7, with D hard to call. The ends were cut back, 7 bases at V and 1 base at J, with 8 bases in the middle. Germline lookup yields CDR1 MNHNS and CDR2 SASEGT. This CDR3 has 12 amino acids. The CDR3 reads CASIHSSYEQYF. The CDR3 nucleotides are TGTGCCAGCATACACAGTTCCTACGAGCAGTACTTC.

This clonotype was seen ten or more times. The rearrangement uses TRBV4-1 and TRBJ2-7; 7 bases are a match to TRBD2. This CDR3 is built from 11 residues. The germline V gene encodes CDR1 MGHRA and CDR2 YSYEKL. The junction had 1 base not matched to a gene; V was cut back by 8 bases and J by 3 bases. CDR3 sequence reads: CASGRGYEQYF. CDR3 nucleotide sequence: TGCGCCAGCGGGAGGGGCTACGAGCAGTACTTC.

The rearrangement uses TRBV10-3 and TRBJ2-6, with 8 bases lining up with TRBD1. V lost 6 bases and J lost 0; bases outside the gene matches: 4. This CDR3 spans 16 amino acids. Germline CDR1 and CDR2: ENHRY and SYGVKD. CDR3 in DNA: TGTGCCATCAGGGACAGGGATACCTCTGGGGCCAACGTCCTGACTTTC. It translates to CAIRDRDTSGANVLTF.

The table lists this clonotype with many counts. V gene TRBV10-3 combines with J gene TRBJ1-2, with D hard to call. CDR1 is ENHRY, CDR2 SYGVKD, per germline. With 3 bases removed from V and 8 bases from J, the gap between germline ends came to 19 bases. The CDR3 has 15 residues. CDR3 nucleotides: TGTGCCATCAGTGAAGGAGGCGATTCAGCTCGCGGCTACACCTTC. Translation gives CAISEGGDSARGYTF.

This clonotype was seen many times. The rearrangement links TRBV12-3 or TRBV12-4 to TRBJ2-7; D remains unclear. V was clipped by 7 bases and J by 3 bases, with 13 bases between them. This CDR3 has 13 amino acids. CDR3 DNA sequence: TGTGCCAGCAATCCAGACACAAACTACGAGCAGTACTTC. Translation: CASNPDTNYEQYF.

This chain joins TRBV3-1 and TRBJ2-7; D is uncertain. The CDR3 sequence is 15 residues long. Germline V gene sequence: CDR1 LGHDT, CDR2 YNNKEL (reference sequence). Deletions cut 0 bases from V and 0 bases from J, with 9 bases between. The CDR3 DNA follows: TGTGCCAGCAGCCAAGATTTCCGGGCCTCCTACGAGCAGTACTTC. This translates into CASSQDFRASYEQYF.

This clonotype was counted at least ten times. The rearrangement joins TRBV2 to TRBJ1-2; no reliable D call. This CDR3 has 13 residues. V gave up 4 bases and J gave up 2 bases, with 8 bases separating them. The V gene's germline CDR1 is SNHLY and CDR2 FYNNEI. Here the CDR3 reads CASSVTLNYGYTF. Here the CDR3 DNA reads TGTGCCAGCAGTGTAACATTGAACTATGGCTACACCTTC.